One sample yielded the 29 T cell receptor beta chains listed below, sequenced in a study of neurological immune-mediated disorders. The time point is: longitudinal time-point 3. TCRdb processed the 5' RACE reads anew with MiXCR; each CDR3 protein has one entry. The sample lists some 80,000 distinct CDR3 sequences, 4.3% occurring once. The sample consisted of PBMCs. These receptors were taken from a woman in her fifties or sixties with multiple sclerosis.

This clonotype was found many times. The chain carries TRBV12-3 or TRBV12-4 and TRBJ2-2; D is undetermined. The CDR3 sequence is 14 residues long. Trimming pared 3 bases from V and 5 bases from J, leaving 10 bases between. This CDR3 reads CASSFLLGTGELFF. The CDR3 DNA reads TGTGCCAGCAGTTTTCTTTTGGGGACCGGGGAGCTGTTTTTT.

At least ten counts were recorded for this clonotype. The CDR3 here is CASSVNAGVPNTEAFF. CDR3 bases: TGTGCCAGCAGTGTAAATGCTGGAGTACCCAACACTGAAGCTTTCTTT. The chain employs TRBV6-1 and TRBJ1-1, with D unclear. Trimming removed 4 bases at V and 2 bases at J, with 17 bases between. The CDR3 consists of 16 residues. Germline loops: CDR1 MNHNS, CDR2 SASEGT.

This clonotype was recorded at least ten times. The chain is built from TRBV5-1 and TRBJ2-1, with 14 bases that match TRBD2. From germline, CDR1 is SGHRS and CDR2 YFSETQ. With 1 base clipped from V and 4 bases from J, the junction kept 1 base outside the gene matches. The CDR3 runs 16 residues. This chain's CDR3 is CASSLRTSGGYNEQFF. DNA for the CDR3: TGCGCCAGCAGCTTGAGGACTAGCGGGGGGTACAATGAGCAGTTCTTC.

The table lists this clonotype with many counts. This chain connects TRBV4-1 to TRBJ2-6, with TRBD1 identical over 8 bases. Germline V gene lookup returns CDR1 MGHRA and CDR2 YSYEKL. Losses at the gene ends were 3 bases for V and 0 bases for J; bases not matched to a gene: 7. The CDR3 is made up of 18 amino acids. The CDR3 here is CASSHWTGLSSGANVLTF. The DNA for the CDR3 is TGCGCCAGCAGCCACTGGACAGGGTTAAGCTCTGGGGCCAACGTCCTGACTTTC.

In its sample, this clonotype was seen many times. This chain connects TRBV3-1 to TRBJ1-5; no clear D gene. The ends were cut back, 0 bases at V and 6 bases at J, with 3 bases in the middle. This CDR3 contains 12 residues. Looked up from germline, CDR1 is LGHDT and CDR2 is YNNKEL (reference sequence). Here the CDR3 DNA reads TGTGCCAGCAGCCAAGATTCTCAGCCCCAGCATTTT. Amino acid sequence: CASSQDSQPQHF. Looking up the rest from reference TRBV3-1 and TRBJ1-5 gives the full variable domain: DTAVSQTPKYLVTQMGNDKSIKCEQNLGHDTMYWYKQDSKKFLKIMFSYNNKELIINETVPNRFSPKSPDKAHLNLHINSLELGDSAVYFCASSQDSQPQHFGDGTRLSIL.

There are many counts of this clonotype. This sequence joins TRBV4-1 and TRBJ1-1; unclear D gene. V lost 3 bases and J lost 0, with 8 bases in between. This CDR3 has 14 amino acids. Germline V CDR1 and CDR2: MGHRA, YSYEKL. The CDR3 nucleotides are TGCGCCAGCAGCCAGGTGGGCATGAACACTGAAGCTTTCTTT. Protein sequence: CASSQVGMNTEAFF.

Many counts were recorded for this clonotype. Written as DNA, the CDR3 is TGTGCCAGCAGCGTAGGCAGTAGCACAGATACGCAGTATTTT. Residues: CASSVGSSTDTQYF. The V gene is TRBV9, the J gene TRBJ2-3; D remains ambiguous. The ends were cut back, 0 bases at V and 0 bases at J, with 5 bases in the middle. The length of the CDR3 is 14 residues. Germline V gene data show CDR1 as SGDLS and CDR2 as YYNGEE.

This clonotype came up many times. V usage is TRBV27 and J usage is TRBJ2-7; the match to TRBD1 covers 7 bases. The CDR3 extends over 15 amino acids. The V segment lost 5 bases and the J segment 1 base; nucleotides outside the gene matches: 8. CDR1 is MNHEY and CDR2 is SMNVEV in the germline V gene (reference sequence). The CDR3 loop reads CASSPGTALSYEQYF. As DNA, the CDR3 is TGTGCCAGCAGTCCAGGGACAGCCTTATCCTACGAGCAGTACTTC.

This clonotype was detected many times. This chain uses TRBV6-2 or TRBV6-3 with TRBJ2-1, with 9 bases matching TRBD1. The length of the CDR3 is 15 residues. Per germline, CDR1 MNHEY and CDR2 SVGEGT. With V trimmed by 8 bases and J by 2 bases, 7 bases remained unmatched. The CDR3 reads CASGDGTGTYNEQFF. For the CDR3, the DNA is TGTGCCAGCGGGGATGGGACAGGGACCTACAATGAGCAGTTCTTC.

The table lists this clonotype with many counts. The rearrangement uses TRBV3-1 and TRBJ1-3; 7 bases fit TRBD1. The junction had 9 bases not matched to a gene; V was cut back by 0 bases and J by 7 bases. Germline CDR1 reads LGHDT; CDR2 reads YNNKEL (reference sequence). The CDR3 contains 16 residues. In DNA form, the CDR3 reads TGTGCCAGCAGCCAAGACCCCAGGGGGGTGAAGAACACCATATATTTT. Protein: CASSQDPRGVKNTIYF.

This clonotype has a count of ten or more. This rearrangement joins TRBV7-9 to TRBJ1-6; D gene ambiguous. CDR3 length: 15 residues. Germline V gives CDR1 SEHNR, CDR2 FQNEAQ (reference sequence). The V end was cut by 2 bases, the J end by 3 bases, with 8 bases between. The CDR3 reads CASSLPGVYNSPLHF. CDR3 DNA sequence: TGTGCCAGCAGCTTACCCGGGGTCTATAATTCACCCCTCCACTTT.

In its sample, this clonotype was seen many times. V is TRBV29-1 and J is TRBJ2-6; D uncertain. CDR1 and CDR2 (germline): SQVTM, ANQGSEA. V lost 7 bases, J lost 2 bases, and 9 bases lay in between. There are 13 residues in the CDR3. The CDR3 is CSASSAGANVLTF. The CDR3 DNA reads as TGCAGCGCGTCGAGTGCTGGGGCCAACGTCCTGACTTTC.

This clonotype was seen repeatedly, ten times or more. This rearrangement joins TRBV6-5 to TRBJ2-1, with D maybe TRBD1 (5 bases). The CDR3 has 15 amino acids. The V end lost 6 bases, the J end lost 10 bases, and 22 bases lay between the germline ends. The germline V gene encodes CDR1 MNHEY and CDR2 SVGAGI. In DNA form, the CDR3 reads TGTGCCAGCAGCCCCGTCAGGGCCTCCCTAGGAGAGCAGTTCTTC. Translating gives CASSPVRASLGEQFF.

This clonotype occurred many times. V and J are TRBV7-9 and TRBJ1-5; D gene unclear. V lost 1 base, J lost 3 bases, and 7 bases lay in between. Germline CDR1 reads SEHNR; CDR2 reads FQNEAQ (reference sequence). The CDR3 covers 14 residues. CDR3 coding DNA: TGTGCCAGCAGCTTAGGAGACCTCAATCAGCCCCAGCATTTT. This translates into CASSLGDLNQPQHF. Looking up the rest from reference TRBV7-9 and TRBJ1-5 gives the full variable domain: DTGVSQNPRHKITKRGQNVTFRCDPISEHNRLYWYRQTLGQGPEFLTYFQNEAQLEKSRLLSDRFSAERPKGSFSTLEIQRTEQGDSAMYLCASSLGDLNQPQHFGDGTRLSIL.

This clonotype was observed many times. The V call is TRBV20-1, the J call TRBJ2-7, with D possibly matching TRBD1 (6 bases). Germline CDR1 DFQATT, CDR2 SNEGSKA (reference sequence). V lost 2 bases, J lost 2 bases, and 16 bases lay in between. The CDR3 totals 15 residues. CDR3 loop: CSARKSRTAAYEQYF. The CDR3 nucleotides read TGCAGTGCTAGAAAATCCCGGACAGCTGCCTACGAGCAGTACTTC.

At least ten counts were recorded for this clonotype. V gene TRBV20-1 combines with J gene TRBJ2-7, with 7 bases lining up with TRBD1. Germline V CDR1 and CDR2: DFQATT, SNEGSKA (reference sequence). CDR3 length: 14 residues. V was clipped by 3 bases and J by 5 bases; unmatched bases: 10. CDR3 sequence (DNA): TGCAGTGCTAGCAAAGGGGGCTCGATGGACGAGCAGTACTTC. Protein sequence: CSASKGGSMDEQYF.

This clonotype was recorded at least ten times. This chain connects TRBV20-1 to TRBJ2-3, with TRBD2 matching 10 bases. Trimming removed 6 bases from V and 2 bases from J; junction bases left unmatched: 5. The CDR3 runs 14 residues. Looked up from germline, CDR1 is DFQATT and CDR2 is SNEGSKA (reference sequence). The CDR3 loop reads CSAPLAGNTDTQYF. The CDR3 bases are TGCAGTGCCCCACTAGCGGGAAACACAGATACGCAGTATTTT.

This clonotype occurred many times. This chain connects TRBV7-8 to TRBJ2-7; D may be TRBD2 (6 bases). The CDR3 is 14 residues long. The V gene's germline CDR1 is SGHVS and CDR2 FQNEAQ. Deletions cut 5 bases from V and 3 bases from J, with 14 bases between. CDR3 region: CASSPREGDYEQYF. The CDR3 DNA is TGTGCCAGCAGCCCGCGGGAAGGGGACTACGAGCAGTACTTC.

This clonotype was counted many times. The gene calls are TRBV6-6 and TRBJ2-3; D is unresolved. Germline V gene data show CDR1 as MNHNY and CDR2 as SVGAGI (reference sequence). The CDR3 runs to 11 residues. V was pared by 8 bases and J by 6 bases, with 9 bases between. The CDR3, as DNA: TGTGCCAGCCTGGGTTCGGATACGCAGTATTTT. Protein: CASLGSDTQYF.

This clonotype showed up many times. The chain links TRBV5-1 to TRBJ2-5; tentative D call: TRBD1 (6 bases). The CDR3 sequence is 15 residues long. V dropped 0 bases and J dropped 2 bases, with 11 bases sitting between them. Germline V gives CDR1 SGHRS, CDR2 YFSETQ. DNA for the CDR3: TGCGCCAGCAGCTTGGTATCGGACAGACAAGAGACCCAGTACTTC. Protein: CASSLVSDRQETQYF.

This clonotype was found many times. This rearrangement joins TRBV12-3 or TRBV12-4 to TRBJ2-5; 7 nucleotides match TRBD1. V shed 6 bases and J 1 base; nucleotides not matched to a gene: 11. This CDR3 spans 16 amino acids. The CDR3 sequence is CASSSQKTGTQETQYF. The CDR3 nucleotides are TGTGCCAGCAGCTCCCAAAAGACAGGGACCCAAGAGACCCAGTACTTC.

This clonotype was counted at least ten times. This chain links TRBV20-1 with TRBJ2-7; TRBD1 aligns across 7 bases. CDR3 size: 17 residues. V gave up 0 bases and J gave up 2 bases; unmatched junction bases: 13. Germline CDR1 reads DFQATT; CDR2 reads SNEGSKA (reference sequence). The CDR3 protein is CSARDVIRRQGTYEQYF. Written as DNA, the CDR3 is TGCAGTGCTAGAGATGTTATAAGGCGACAGGGCACCTACGAGCAGTACTTC.

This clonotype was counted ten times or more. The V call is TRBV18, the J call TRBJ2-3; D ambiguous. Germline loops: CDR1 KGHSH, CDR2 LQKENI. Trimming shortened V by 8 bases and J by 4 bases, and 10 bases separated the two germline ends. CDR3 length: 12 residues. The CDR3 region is CASAPLADTQYF. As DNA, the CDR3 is TGTGCCAGCGCCCCCTTAGCAGATACGCAGTATTTT.

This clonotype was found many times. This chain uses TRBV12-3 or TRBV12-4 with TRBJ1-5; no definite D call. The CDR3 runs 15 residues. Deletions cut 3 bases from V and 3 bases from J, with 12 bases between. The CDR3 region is CASSLETGPNQPQHF. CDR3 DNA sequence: TGTGCCAGCAGTTTGGAGACGGGTCCCAATCAGCCCCAGCATTTT.

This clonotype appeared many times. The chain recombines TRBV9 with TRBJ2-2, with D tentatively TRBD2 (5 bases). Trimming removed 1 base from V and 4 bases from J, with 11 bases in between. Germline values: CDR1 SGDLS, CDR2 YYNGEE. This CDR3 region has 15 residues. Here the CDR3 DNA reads TGTGCCAGCAGCGTACTACGGGCGGGCACCGGGGAGCTGTTTTTT. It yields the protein CASSVLRAGTGELFF.

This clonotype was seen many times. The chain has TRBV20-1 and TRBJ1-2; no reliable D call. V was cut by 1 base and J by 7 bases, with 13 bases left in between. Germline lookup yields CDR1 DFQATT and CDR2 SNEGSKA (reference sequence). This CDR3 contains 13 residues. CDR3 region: CSARVPSTVGYTF. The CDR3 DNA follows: TGCAGTGCTAGAGTCCCATCGACTGTTGGCTACACCTTC.

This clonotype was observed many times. The CDR3 region is CASSWGQGAAFF. CDR3 nucleotide sequence: TGTGCCAGCAGCTGGGGACAGGGTGCGGCTTTCTTT. The rearrangement joins TRBV5-6 to TRBJ1-1, with 9 bases aligning to TRBD1. V lost 3 bases to trimming and J lost 11 bases; unmatched junction nucleotides: 5. The CDR3 is 12 residues long. Germline CDR1 SGHDT, CDR2 YYEEEE.

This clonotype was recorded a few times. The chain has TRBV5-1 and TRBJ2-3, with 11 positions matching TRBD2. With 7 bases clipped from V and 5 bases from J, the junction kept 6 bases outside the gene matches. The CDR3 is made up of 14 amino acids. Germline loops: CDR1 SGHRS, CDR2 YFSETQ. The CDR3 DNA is TGCGCCAGCTTTAGCGGGGGGGCTAGAGATACGCAGTATTTT. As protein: CASFSGGARDTQYF.

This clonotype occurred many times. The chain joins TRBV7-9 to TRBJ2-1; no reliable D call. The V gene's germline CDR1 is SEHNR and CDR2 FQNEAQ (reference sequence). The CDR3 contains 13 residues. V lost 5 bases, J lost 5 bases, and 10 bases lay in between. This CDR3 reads CASSPPGHNEQFF. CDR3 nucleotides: TGTGCCAGCAGCCCCCCCGGTCACAATGAGCAGTTCTTC.